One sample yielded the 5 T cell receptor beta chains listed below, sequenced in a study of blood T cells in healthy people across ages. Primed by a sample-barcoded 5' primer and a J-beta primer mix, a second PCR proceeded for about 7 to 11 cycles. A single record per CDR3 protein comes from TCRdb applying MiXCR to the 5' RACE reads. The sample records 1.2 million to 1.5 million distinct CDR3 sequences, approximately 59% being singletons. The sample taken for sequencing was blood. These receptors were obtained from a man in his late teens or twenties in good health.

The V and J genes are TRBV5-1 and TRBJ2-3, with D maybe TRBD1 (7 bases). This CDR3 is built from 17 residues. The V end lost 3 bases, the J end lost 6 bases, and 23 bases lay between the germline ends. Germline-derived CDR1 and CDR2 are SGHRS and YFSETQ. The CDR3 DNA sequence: TGCGCCAGCAGCTCGGGGGTTAGGGGACAGCCAAGGGATACGCAGTATTTT. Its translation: CASSSGVRGQPRDTQYF.

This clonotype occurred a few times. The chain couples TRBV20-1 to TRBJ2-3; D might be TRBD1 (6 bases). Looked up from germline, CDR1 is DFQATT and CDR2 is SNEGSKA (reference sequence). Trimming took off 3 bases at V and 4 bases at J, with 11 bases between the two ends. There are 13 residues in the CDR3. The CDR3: CSARRQVADTQYF. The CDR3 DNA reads TGCAGTGCTAGGCGACAGGTAGCAGATACGCAGTATTTT.

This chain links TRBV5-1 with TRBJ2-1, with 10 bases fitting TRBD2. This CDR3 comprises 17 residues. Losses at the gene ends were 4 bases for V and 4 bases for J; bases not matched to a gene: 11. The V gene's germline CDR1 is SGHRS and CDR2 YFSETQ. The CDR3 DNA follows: TGCGCCAGCAGCCTATCCCCGGGACTAGCGCTATACAATGAGCAGTTCTTC. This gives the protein CASSLSPGLALYNEQFF. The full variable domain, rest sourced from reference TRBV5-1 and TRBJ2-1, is KAGVTQTPRYLIKTRGQQVTLSCSPISGHRSVSWYQQTPGQGLQFLFEYFSETQRNKGNFPGRFSGRQFSNSRSEMNVSTLELGDSALYLCASSLSPGLALYNEQFFGPGTRLTVL.

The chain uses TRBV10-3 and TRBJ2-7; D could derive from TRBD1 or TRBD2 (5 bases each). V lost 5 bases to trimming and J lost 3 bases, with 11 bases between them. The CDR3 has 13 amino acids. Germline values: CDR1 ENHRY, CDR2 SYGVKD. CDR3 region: CAISPGDRYEQYF. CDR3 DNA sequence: TGTGCCATCAGTCCTGGGGACCGCTACGAGCAGTACTTC.

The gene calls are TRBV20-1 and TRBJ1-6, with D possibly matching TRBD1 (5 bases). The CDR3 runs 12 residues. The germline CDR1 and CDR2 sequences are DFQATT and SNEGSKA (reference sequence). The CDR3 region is CCTGTTGSPLHF. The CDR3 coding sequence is TGCTGCACCGGGACGACGGGTTCACCCCTCCACTTT.